The following is a T cell receptor (beta chain) sequence with its context. Amplifying from RNA transcripts, the study obtained TCR beta CDR3 regions. A first-round RT-PCR used HTBI primers, followed by a second-round multiplex PCR. A single record per CDR3 protein comes from TCRdb applying MiXCR to the multiplex PCR reads. The sample has about 660,000 distinct CDR3 sequences, 35% to 45% seen once. The CDR3 runs 14 residues. Germline lookup yields CDR1 ENHRY and CDR2 SYGVKD. With 5 bases clipped from V and 6 bases from J, the junction kept 9 bases outside the gene matches. This record belongs to a study of Graves' ophthalmopathy and Graves' hyperthyroidism. Study context: Peripheral blood sampling occurred at initial diagnosis, before any treatment.

Moderate-to-severe activity, with CAS ≥3, NOSPECS ≥4 and duration under 3 months, characterized the donors with ophthalmopathy. Serum thyroxine and TRAb, along with clinical symptoms, thyroid ultrasound and orbital computed tomography, were what diagnosis relied on. The specimen sequenced was peripheral blood. The TCR sequence derives from an adult man with Graves' ophthalmopathy. The chain carries TRBV10-3 and TRBJ1-2; 7 nucleotides align to TRBD1. CDR3 DNA sequence: TGTGCCATCAGTTCGGACAGGTTTGGGGATGGCTACACCTTC. It encodes CAISSDRFGDGYTF.